Presented here are 23 T cell receptor beta chains from one specimen sequenced in a study of T cell changes during pregnancy in multiple sclerosis. Assay used: immunoSEQ multiplex PCR; TCRdb lists only in-frame clones, some missing. This table holds around 72,000 clones, 75% to 95% found once. The starting material was CD4+ T cells from peripheral blood mononuclear cells, obtained before pregnancy. These TCRs come from a female donor with multiple sclerosis, enrolled in a pregnancy study.

This clone was seen a few times. This rearrangement joins TRBV4-1 to TRBJ1-4; 7 bases match TRBD1. With V trimmed by 5 bases and J by 11 bases, 11 bases remained unmatched. Per germline, CDR1 MGHRA and CDR2 YSYEKL. CDR3 size: 14 residues. The CDR3 sequence: CASSITLGQEKLFF. For the CDR3, the DNA is TGCGCCAGCAGCATCACCCTCGGACAGGAGAAACTGTTTTTT.

The J gene is TRBJ1-1, the V gene TRBV6-5; possible D gene TRBD1, 5 bases. The CDR3 sequence is 15 residues long. Germline values: CDR1 MNHEY, CDR2 SVGAGI. The V and J ends lost 0 bases and 7 bases respectively, with 15 bases between them. CDR3 residues: CASSYSNQGWSEAFF. CDR3 DNA: TGTGCCAGCAGTTACTCGAATCAGGGTTGGAGTGAAGCTTTCTTT.

V gene TRBV5-6 combines with J gene TRBJ2-3; TRBD2 agrees at 8 bases. The V and J ends lost 0 bases and 5 bases, in that order; junction bases with no gene match: 11. The CDR3 totals 17 residues. The V gene's germline CDR1 is SGHDT and CDR2 YYEEEE. The CDR3 bases are TGTGCCAGCAGCTTGGTCCGGATACGGGAGGGCCAAGATACGCAGTATTTT. Its translation is CASSLVRIREGQDTQYF. Full variable domain (missing parts from reference TRBV5-6 and TRBJ2-3): DAGVTQSPTHLIKTRGQQVTLRCSPKSGHDTVSWYQQALGQGPQFIFQYYEEEERQRGNFPDRFSGHQFPNYSSELNVNALLLGDSALYLCASSLVRIREGQDTQYFGPGTRLTVL.

V is TRBV6-5 and J is TRBJ2-7; the D gene is possibly TRBD1 (6 bases). Trimming cost V 8 bases and J 3 bases, with 14 bases left between them. This CDR3 region has 13 residues. Germline loops: CDR1 MNHEY, CDR2 SVGAGI. The CDR3 reads CASWGQGRYEQYF. For the CDR3, the DNA is TGTGCCAGCTGGGGGCAGGGACGCTACGAGCAGTACTTC.

This chain links TRBV2 with TRBJ2-7; TRBD2 might be the D (7 bases). The CDR3 runs 14 residues. The V end was cut by 5 bases, the J end by 5 bases, with 16 bases between. The germline V gene encodes CDR1 SNHLY and CDR2 FYNNEI. The CDR3 bases are TGTGCCAGCAGTCCTAAAAAGCGGGACAACGAGCAGTACTTC. The encoded protein is CASSPKKRDNEQYF.

The gene calls are TRBV19 and TRBJ1-1, with D perhaps TRBD1 (5 bases). Germline lookup yields CDR1 LNHDA and CDR2 SQIVND (reference sequence). V dropped 2 bases and J dropped 6 bases, with 16 bases sitting between them. This CDR3 is built from 15 residues. The CDR3 coding sequence is TGTGCCAGTAGTATACAGGAGGGGTTTTTGGCTGAAGCTTTCTTT. This gives the protein CASSIQEGFLAEAFF.

This clone showed up just a few times. The gene calls are TRBV19 and TRBJ2-2, with TRBD1 matching over 7 bases. The CDR3 extends over 15 amino acids. V was pared by 5 bases and J by 3 bases, with 6 bases of the junction left unmatched. Germline-derived CDR1 and CDR2 are LNHDA and SQIVND (reference sequence). The CDR3 region has the DNA TGTGCCAGTAGTTCGGACAGGTTGGACACCGGGGAGCTGTTTTTT. This gives the protein CASSSDRLDTGELFF.

The rearrangement uses TRBV28 and TRBJ1-6; D not resolved. Per germline, CDR1 MDHEN and CDR2 SYDVKM. CDR3 length: 15 residues. Trimming took off 4 bases at V and 7 bases at J, with 14 bases between the two ends. CDR3 nucleotides: TGTGCCAGCAGTTCCCCGACAAGTCCGAATTCACCCCTCCACTTT. Translated, it gives CASSSPTSPNSPLHF.

For the CDR3, the DNA is TGTGCCACCAGCAAAGGGAACAGGGTTGCGCATGGCTACACCTTC. This translates into CATSKGNRVAHGYTF. This sequence joins TRBV15 and TRBJ1-2; D possibly corresponds to TRBD1 (6 bases). V was clipped by 4 bases and J by 6 bases, with 18 bases between them. CDR3 size: 15 residues. Germline CDR1 is LNHNV and CDR2 is YYDKDF (reference sequence).

This chain uses TRBV10-3 with TRBJ2-7; 8 nucleotides align to TRBD2. This CDR3 is 14 amino acids long. The junction had 10 bases not matched to a gene; V was cut back by 8 bases and J by 4 bases. Germline CDR1 reads ENHRY; CDR2 reads SYGVKD. The CDR3 spells CAIRGGRTIYEQYF. The CDR3 DNA sequence: TGTGCCATCCGGGGGGGCCGAACTATTTACGAGCAGTACTTC.

The CDR3 is CASSPVRVAGRTDTQYF. CDR3 sequence (DNA): TGTGCCAGCAGCCCCGTTAGGGTAGCGGGGCGCACAGATACGCAGTATTTT. The genes are TRBV11-2 and TRBJ2-3, with TRBD2 identical over 8 bases. The V gene's germline CDR1 is SGHAT and CDR2 FQNNGV. Trimming removed 5 bases from V and 1 base from J; junction bases left unmatched: 11. The CDR3 length is 17 residues.

The CDR3 is CASTQGGGTSSYNEQFF. CDR3 sequence (DNA): TGTGCCAGCACCCAAGGGGGGGGGACAAGCTCCTACAATGAGCAGTTCTTC. The V call is TRBV7-2, the J call TRBJ2-1; TRBD2 is a possible D gene (7 bases). The ends were cut back, 7 bases at V and 0 bases at J, with 19 bases in the middle. The length of the CDR3 is 17 residues. Germline-derived CDR1 and CDR2 are SGHTA and FQGNSA.

The J gene is TRBJ2-3, the V gene TRBV4-1, with D maybe TRBD2 (6 bases). The V gene lost 1 base and the J gene lost 0 bases, with 14 bases spanning the gap. The CDR3 runs 17 residues. CDR1 MGHRA and CDR2 YSYEKL come from the germline V gene. CDR3 in DNA: TGCGCCAGCAGCCAAGTCTTAGTGGGGACTAGCACAGATACGCAGTATTTT. It translates to CASSQVLVGTSTDTQYF.

The chain joins TRBV5-6 to TRBJ1-5; D gene unclear. CDR3 length: 12 residues. V dropped 1 base and J dropped 9 bases, with 8 bases sitting between them. Germline V gene lookup returns CDR1 SGHDT and CDR2 YYEEEE. CDR3 DNA sequence: TGTGCCAGCAGCTTGTGGGGAGGGCCCCAGCATTTT. Protein: CASSLWGGPQHF.

The chain links TRBV9 to TRBJ2-7, with 8 bases identical to TRBD2. Germline-derived CDR1 and CDR2 are SGDLS and YYNGEE. The CDR3 totals 14 residues. V gave up 0 bases and J gave up 2 bases; unmatched junction bases: 1. CDR3 protein: CASSVGGLAYEQYF. Written as DNA, the CDR3 is TGTGCCAGCAGCGTAGGGGGACTAGCCTACGAGCAGTACTTC.

The CDR3 reads CASSVPGGYGYTF. The DNA for the CDR3 is TGTGCCAGCAGCGTACCCGGAGGCTATGGCTACACCTTC. This sequence joins TRBV9 and TRBJ1-2; the D is unclear. CDR1 SGDLS and CDR2 YYNGEE come from the germline V gene. The V and J ends lost 1 base and 4 bases respectively, with 8 bases between them. The CDR3 spans 13 residues.

This chain links TRBV6-1 with TRBJ1-1; 8 nucleotides agree with TRBD1. This CDR3 spans 13 amino acids. Losses at the gene ends were 6 bases for V and 3 bases for J; bases not matched to a gene: 3. Germline assignment: CDR1 MNHNS and CDR2 SASEGT. Here the CDR3 DNA reads TGTGCCAGCAGCACGACAGGGGACACTGAAGCTTTCTTT. Translation gives CASSTTGDTEAFF.

This clone came up a few times. The CDR3 DNA reads TGTGCCACCAAAGCAGGGGGCCTTGATGGCTACACCTTC. Protein product: CATKAGGLDGYTF. V gene TRBV15 combines with J gene TRBJ1-2; 8 nucleotides align to TRBD1. CDR1 LNHNV and CDR2 YYDKDF come from the germline V gene (reference sequence). The CDR3 extends over 13 amino acids. The ends lost 7 bases at V and 6 bases at J; junction bases unmatched: 7.

This clone has only one observation. The chain carries TRBV28 and TRBJ1-2, with D possibly being TRBD1 (5 bases). The CDR3 consists of 14 residues. Germline CDR1 reads MDHEN; CDR2 reads SYDVKM. Deletions cut 3 bases from V and 8 bases from J, with 16 bases between. CDR3 bases: TGTGCCAGCAGTTTCCCCCCTTCAGGGTTAGGCTACACCTTC. Translated: CASSFPPSGLGYTF.

V gene TRBV5-1 combines with J gene TRBJ2-2; D is perhaps TRBD2 (6 bases). This CDR3 has 14 residues. The ends were cut back, 2 bases at V and 3 bases at J, with 8 bases in the middle. Germline V gene sequence: CDR1 SGHRS, CDR2 YFSETQ. CDR3 protein: CASSFPSDTGELFF. CDR3 nucleotides: TGCGCCAGCAGCTTTCCTAGCGACACCGGGGAGCTGTTTTTT. The full variable domain, completed using reference TRBV5-1 and TRBJ2-2, is KAGVTQTPRYLIKTRGQQVTLSCSPISGHRSVSWYQQTPGQGLQFLFEYFSETQRNKGNFPGRFSGRQFSNSRSEMNVSTLELGDSALYLCASSFPSDTGELFFGEGSRLTVL.

In its sample, this clone was seen once. The gene calls are TRBV28 and TRBJ2-1; TRBD2 matches at 8 bases. The length of the CDR3 is 15 residues. V was clipped by 6 bases and J by 10 bases; unmatched bases: 14. CDR1 and CDR2 from the germline V gene are MDHEN and SYDVKM. CDR3 sequence: CASSQAGTRGTEQFF. CDR3 nucleotides: TGTGCCAGCAGCCAAGCCGGGACTAGAGGGACAGAGCAGTTCTTC.

On this clone: The junction shows a germline mismatch at one end, possibly a read error. The chain is built from TRBV7-2 and TRBJ2-7, with D possibly being TRBD2 (5 bases). The CDR3 is made up of 11 amino acids. CDR1 and CDR2 from the germline V gene are SGHTA and FQGNSA. For the CDR3, the DNA is TGTGCCAGCAGCCTAGCACGGGAGCAGTACTTC. The encoded protein is CASSLAREQYF. Full variable domain (rest looked up from reference TRBV7-2 and TRBJ2-7): GAGVSQSPSNKVTEKGKDVELRCDPISGHTALYWYRQSLGQGLEFLIYFQGNSAPDKSGLPSDRFSAERTGGSVSTLTIQRTQQEDSAVYLCASSLAREQYFGPGTRLTVT.

The gene calls are TRBV7-2 and TRBJ2-5; 10 bases are a match to TRBD2. Trimming took 5 bases from V and 1 from J; bases not matched to a gene: 7. Germline lookup yields CDR1 SGHTA and CDR2 FQGNSA. This CDR3 has 16 amino acids. CDR3 nucleotide sequence: TGTGCCAGCAGCCGCCGACTAGCGGGCCTCCAAGAGACCCAGTACTTC. It is translated as CASSRRLAGLQETQYF.